At least ten counts were recorded for the clone carrying this T cell receptor (beta chain). Its antigen is unidentified. Absent ophthalmopathy progression within 18 months defined stable Graves' hyperthyroidism. Hyperthyroidism, newly diagnosed and lasting under 2 months, affected patients aged 18 to 65. Diagnoses were made from clinical symptoms, serum measures (thyroxine and TRAb), thyroid ultrasound and orbital computed tomography. This CDR3 is 14 amino acids long. Trimming took 1 base from V and 4 from J; bases not matched to a gene: 3. Germline V gene sequence: CDR1 LNHNV, CDR2 YYDKDF (reference sequence). Template material for amplifying TCR beta CDR3 regions consisted of RNA transcripts. A first-round RT-PCR of the TCR CDR3 used the HTBI primer set. TCRdb re-called the multiplex PCR reads through MiXCR, storing one row per CDR3 protein. The table shows some 760,000 distinct CDR3 sequences, with 14% occurring only once.

The data originate from a study of T cells in Graves' hyperthyroidism and ophthalmopathy. Overall study results and limits: Most clonotypes expanded in the thyroid (above 0.001) were also present in blood.

This chain links TRBV15 with TRBJ1-1; the match to TRBD1 covers 7 bases. The sequenced sample was blood. This TCR was recovered from a woman between 18 and 29 years old with Graves' hyperthyroidism. CDR3 loop: CATSRGQGGTEAFF. DNA of the CDR3: TGTGCCACCAGCAGAGGACAGGGAGGCACTGAAGCTTTCTTT.